The T cell receptor (beta chain) under discussion was sequenced for a study of blood T cell repertoires in COVID-19. CDR3 length equals 14 residues. The V gene end was trimmed by 10 bases and the J gene end by 6 bases; junction bases not matched to a gene: 6. In germline, CDR1 is SGHNT, CDR2 YENEEA. TCRdb's copy holds only in-frame clones and misses some; the assay was immunoSEQ multiplex PCR. The data show 100,000 to 150,000 clones, 79% seen once. Sequenced material: peripheral blood. The receptor was derived from a man aged 35 to 55 with active or convalescent COVID-19. This sequence joins TRBV11-3 and TRBJ1-6, with TRBD1 identical over 10 bases. DNA of the CDR3: TGTGCCACCCGAGACAGGGGGCTTAATTCACCCCTCCACTTT. Translated: CATRDRGLNSPLHF.